The 32 T cell receptor beta chains below all came from one sample that was sequenced in a study of CD8+CD57+ T cells in acquired aplastic anemia. TCR beta VDJ and CDR3 profiles were obtained from a genomic DNA template. In TCRdb, the reads were re-called with MiXCR into one record per CDR3 protein. The table has about 110,000 distinct CDR3 sequences, 51% seen once; the top ten hold under 35%. What was sequenced was sorted CD4+, CD8+, or CD8+CD57+ T cells (not recorded which) from PBMCs. These receptors originate from a human donor in good health, serving as a control.

This clonotype was picked up a small number of times. The chain is built from TRBV6-2 or TRBV6-3 and TRBJ2-2; TRBD2 aligns across 9 bases. V dropped 0 bases and J dropped 0; count of bases not matched to a gene: 8. The V gene's germline CDR1 is MNHEY and CDR2 SVGEGT. This CDR3 region has 19 residues. CDR3 in DNA: TGTGCCAGCAGTTACTCGATTGGGGAGCGGGGGGCGAACACCGGGGAGCTGTTTTTT. Its protein product is CASSYSIGERGANTGELFF.

The rearrangement joins TRBV20-1 to TRBJ1-5; no definite D call. The CDR3 is 16 residues long. Germline-derived CDR1 and CDR2 are DFQATT and SNEGSKA (reference sequence). The V end lost 3 bases, the J end lost 0 bases, and 15 bases lay between the germline ends. The CDR3 region has the DNA TGCAGTGCTAGTATCGGCCAGCCTTATAGCAATCAGCCCCAGCATTTT. This gives the protein CSASIGQPYSNQPQHF.

The chain has TRBV27 and TRBJ2-7; 9 bases fit TRBD1. There are 13 residues in the CDR3. Germline CDR1 reads MNHEY; CDR2 reads SMNVEV (reference sequence). V dropped 9 bases and J dropped 7; count of bases not matched to a gene: 10. The CDR3 coding sequence is TGTGCCAGTAAGTTCAGGACAGGGGCTGAGCAGTACTTC. Amino acids: CASKFRTGAEQYF.

CDR3 DNA: TGTGCCACCAGTGATCTGTCGGATGCCTCCGAGCAGTACTTC. This gives the protein CATSDLSDASEQYF. The V and J genes are TRBV24-1 and TRBJ2-7, with no clear D. Per germline, CDR1 KGHDR and CDR2 SFDVKD. The CDR3 is 14 residues long. The V gene lost 3 bases and the J gene lost 6 bases, with 14 bases spanning the gap.

Many counts were recorded for this clonotype. The rearrangement uses TRBV9 and TRBJ2-1; TRBD2 agrees at 10 bases. Trimming cost V 7 bases and J 10 bases; bases outside gene matches: 2. The CDR3 is made up of 11 amino acids. Germline assignment: CDR1 SGDLS and CDR2 YYNGEE. CDR3 sequence (DNA): TGTGCCAGCGATAGCGGGGGGGAGCAGTTCTTC. It yields the protein CASDSGGEQFF.

This chain joins TRBV3-1 and TRBJ1-6; D might be TRBD1 (6 bases). Germline-derived CDR1 and CDR2 are LGHDT and YNNKEL (reference sequence). The CDR3 length is 14 residues. V shed 4 bases and J shed 8 bases, with 12 bases lying between them. CDR3 DNA: TGTGCCAGCAGCCGAACGGACAGATATTCACCCCTCCACTTT. It codes for CASSRTDRYSPLHF.

This clonotype occurred a few times. V gene TRBV19 combines with J gene TRBJ1-4, with D perhaps TRBD1 (5 bases). Between the trimmed V and J ends, which lost 5 bases and 8 bases, there was a span of 6 bases. Germline lookup yields CDR1 LNHDA and CDR2 SQIVND (reference sequence). The CDR3 length is 11 residues. CDR3 sequence reads: CASSGGEKLFF. The CDR3 DNA reads TGTGCCAGTAGTGGGGGGGAAAAACTGTTTTTT.

This clonotype came up a few times. The V and J genes are TRBV15 and TRBJ1-4; no firm D call. Germline lookup yields CDR1 LNHNV and CDR2 YYDKDF (reference sequence). There are 12 residues in the CDR3. Trimming removed 1 base from V and 5 bases from J, with 2 bases in between. DNA of the CDR3: TGTGCCACCAGCAGAGTGAATGAAAAACTGTTTTTT. This encodes CATSRVNEKLFF.

This clonotype turned up a few times. This chain uses TRBV2 with TRBJ2-3; D is undetermined. Germline lookup yields CDR1 SNHLY and CDR2 FYNNEI. V gave up 7 bases and J gave up 5 bases, with 7 bases separating them. The CDR3 is 11 residues long. CDR3 in amino acids: CASMGLDTQYF. The CDR3 DNA reads TGTGCCAGCATGGGTTTAGATACGCAGTATTTT.

This clonotype has ten or more counts. The chain links TRBV6-1 to TRBJ2-7; 8 bases map to TRBD1. This CDR3 contains 14 residues. Germline assignment: CDR1 MNHNS and CDR2 SASEGT. Germline trimming cut 5 bases from V and 4 bases from J; bases unmatched to any gene: 7. CDR3 amino acids: CASSPTGGRYEQYF. The CDR3 nucleotides are TGTGCCAGCAGTCCCACAGGGGGTAGGTACGAGCAGTACTTC.

The chain joins TRBV2 to TRBJ2-3; 8 bases are shared with TRBD2. The J segment lost 6 bases and the V segment lost 2 bases, leaving 4 bases of the junction unmatched. The CDR3 consists of 14 residues. Germline-derived CDR1 and CDR2 are SNHLY and FYNNEI. The CDR3 bases are TGTGCCAGCAGTGAATGGCGGGGGGTCGATACGCAGTATTTT. Its translation: CASSEWRGVDTQYF.

This clonotype was recorded a few times. The genes are TRBV20-1 and TRBJ1-2, with TRBD1 matching 10 bases. Germline-derived CDR1 and CDR2 are DFQATT and SNEGSKA (reference sequence). The length of the CDR3 is 13 residues. V shed 3 bases and J 7 bases; nucleotides not matched to a gene: 5. CDR3 bases: TGCAGTGCTAGGACAGGGGGCTTGGTTGGCTACACCTTC. As protein: CSARTGGLVGYTF.

This clonotype was detected ten times or more. V is TRBV9 and J is TRBJ2-3; 8 positions agree with TRBD1. The V and J ends lost 0 bases and 6 bases, in that order; junction bases with no gene match: 24. CDR3 length equals 21 residues. Germline CDR1 and CDR2: SGDLS and YYNGEE. This CDR3 is CASSVGRPNRGSARTADTQYF. The CDR3 nucleotides read TGTGCCAGCAGCGTAGGGAGGCCAAACAGGGGGTCAGCTAGGACCGCTGATACGCAGTATTTT.

This clonotype appeared once. The chain couples TRBV7-6 to TRBJ1-2, with D hard to call. Germline V gives CDR1 SGHVS, CDR2 FNYEAQ. The V end was cut by 1 base, the J end by 4 bases, with 10 bases between. The CDR3 runs 14 residues. CDR3 residues: CASSLGQSSYGYTF. The CDR3 nucleotides are TGTGCCAGCAGCTTAGGGCAGTCATCCTATGGCTACACCTTC.

This clonotype appeared a few times. The rearrangement uses TRBV19 and TRBJ1-5, with no clear D. CDR1 and CDR2 (germline): LNHDA, SQIVND (reference sequence). CDR3 length: 13 residues. V lost 5 bases to trimming and J lost 0 bases, with 5 bases between them. CDR3 loop: CASSENSNQPQHF. Written as DNA, the CDR3 is TGTGCCAGTAGTGAAAATAGCAATCAGCCCCAGCATTTT.

The chain carries TRBV10-1 and TRBJ2-2; 7 nucleotides line up with TRBD2. This CDR3 is built from 15 residues. Trimming removed 8 bases from V and 6 bases from J; junction bases left unmatched: 12. Looked up from germline, CDR1 is WNHNN and CDR2 is SYGVQD (reference sequence). CDR3 DNA: TGCGCCAGCCTTCGCGCTAGCGGAGGGGCCGGGGAGCTGTTTTTT. It specifies CASLRASGGAGELFF.

This clonotype appeared many times. The rearrangement uses TRBV27 and TRBJ2-1; TRBD1 or TRBD2 may be the D gene (5 bases each). CDR3 length: 13 residues. Germline V gene lookup returns CDR1 MNHEY and CDR2 SMNVEV (reference sequence). Trimming took 5 bases from V and 7 from J, leaving 12 bases between them. The CDR3 coding sequence is TGTGCCAGCAGTCCAGGGACGCTTAATGAGCAGTTCTTC. Encoded protein: CASSPGTLNEQFF.

In this sample, this clonotype turned up many times. The chain couples TRBV7-6 to TRBJ2-1; 9 positions agree with TRBD2. The CDR3 covers 14 residues. The V segment lost 4 bases and the J segment 6 bases; nucleotides outside the gene matches: 4. The germline gives CDR1 SGHVS, CDR2 FNYEAQ. For the CDR3, the DNA is TGTGCCAGCAGCTCCCGCGGGGGGGCCAATGAGCAGTTCTTC. It yields the protein CASSSRGGANEQFF.

This clonotype was observed at least ten times. The chain employs TRBV29-1 and TRBJ1-4, with no clear D. The V end lost 3 bases, the J end lost 3 bases, and 5 bases lay between the germline ends. The length of the CDR3 is 12 residues. Per the germline V gene, CDR1 is SQVTM and CDR2 is ANQGSEA. CDR3 region: CSVDLPNEKLFF. Here the CDR3 DNA reads TGCAGCGTTGACCTACCTAATGAAAAACTGTTTTTT.

This clonotype appeared many times. The gene calls are TRBV4-1 and TRBJ2-7; 9 nucleotides align to TRBD1. The ends lost 3 bases at V and 6 bases at J; junction bases unmatched: 9. The CDR3 is 15 amino acids. In germline, CDR1 is MGHRA, CDR2 YSYEKL. In DNA form, the CDR3 reads TGCGCCAGCAGCCAGGGCGGGACAGGGCTGTTCGAGCAGTACTTC. Protein: CASSQGGTGLFEQYF.

With respect to this clonotype: Mismatch with germline at one junction end may stem from a read error. The chain joins TRBV19 to TRBJ2-3, with a tentative D call TRBD2 (5 bases). The CDR3 is 14 residues long. Germline V gene lookup returns CDR1 LNHDA and CDR2 SQIVND (reference sequence). CDR3: CTSGIAPSSDTQYF. DNA for the CDR3: TGTACCAGTGGTATAGCGCCTAGTTCAGATACGCAGTATTTT.

This clonotype was counted between two and nine times. V gene TRBV2 combines with J gene TRBJ1-2, with D possibly being TRBD1 (6 bases). CDR1 and CDR2 from the germline V gene are SNHLY and FYNNEI. CDR3 length: 12 residues. V lost 9 bases and J lost 4, with 12 bases in between. The CDR3 bases are TGTGCCAGAGAGACAGGAACCTATGGCTACACCTTC. This translates into CARETGTYGYTF.

The chain recombines TRBV12-3 or TRBV12-4 with TRBJ2-3; a weak D match, TRBD1 (5 bases). Trimming took off 6 bases at V and 6 bases at J, with 22 bases between the two ends. The length of the CDR3 is 16 residues. CDR3 residues: CASSVGAEPRIDTQYF. As DNA, the CDR3 is TGTGCCAGCAGCGTAGGGGCGGAGCCTCGGATCGATACGCAGTATTTT.

This clonotype was seen many times. V is TRBV9 and J is TRBJ2-3, with D possibly matching TRBD2 (6 bases). This CDR3 is built from 16 residues. Trimming removed 4 bases at V and 1 base at J, with 16 bases between. The germline CDR1 and CDR2 sequences are SGDLS and YYNGEE. The CDR3 spells CASSPPRGDGTDTQYF. The CDR3 DNA is TGTGCCAGCAGCCCCCCGCGCGGGGACGGCACAGATACGCAGTATTTT.

The table lists this clonotype with many counts. The CDR3 spells CASSVVATRTDTQYF. The CDR3 DNA is TGTGCCAGCAGTGTGGTTGCGACCCGTACAGATACGCAGTATTTT. The chain links TRBV6-4 to TRBJ2-3; unclear D gene. V lost 4 bases, J lost 3 bases, and 14 bases lay in between. Germline CDR1 reads MRHNA; CDR2 reads SNTAGT. The length of the CDR3 is 15 residues.

In its sample, this clonotype was seen a few times. This chain connects TRBV29-1 to TRBJ1-3; 7 nucleotides match TRBD1. The germline V gene encodes CDR1 SQVTM and CDR2 ANQGSEA. The CDR3 contains 12 residues. V shed 3 bases, J shed 4 bases, and the junction held 0 bases outside the gene matches. In DNA, the CDR3 is TGCAGCGTTGAGACAGGGGGAAACACCATATATTTT. This gives the protein CSVETGGNTIYF.

The J gene is TRBJ2-7, the V gene TRBV2; possible D gene TRBD2, 7 bases. CDR1 is SNHLY, CDR2 FYNNEI, per germline. V dropped 2 bases and J dropped 4 bases, with 15 bases sitting between them. This CDR3 is 15 amino acids long. The CDR3 loop is CASSERGGRTYEQYF. The CDR3 bases are TGTGCCAGCAGTGAAAGGGGGGGGCGCACATACGAGCAGTACTTC.

Remarks on this clonotype: A much larger clonotype is one base distant, so this may be a read error. The chain carries TRBV7-6 and TRBJ1-1, with D uncertain. This CDR3 spans 15 amino acids. Trimming cost V 0 bases and J 4 bases, with 12 bases left between them. CDR1 SGHVS and CDR2 FNYEAQ come from the germline V gene. This CDR3 reads CASSLAGRGGTEAFF. CDR3 in DNA: TGTGCCAGCAGCTTAGCTGGGCGGGGAGGCACTGAAGCTTTCTTT.

The chain employs TRBV11-3 and TRBJ1-2, with 7 nucleotides matching TRBD1. CDR1 and CDR2 from the germline V gene are SGHNT and YENEEA. The CDR3 totals 14 residues. With 6 bases clipped from V and 5 bases from J, the junction kept 9 bases outside the gene matches. CDR3 DNA sequence: TGTGCCAGCAGTCCTACAGGGGTGGGGTATGGCTACACCTTC. This sequence encodes CASSPTGVGYGYTF.

A single count supports this clonotype. The chain carries TRBV10-3 and TRBJ2-7, with 8 bases matching TRBD1. V gave up 10 bases and J gave up 0 bases; unmatched junction bases: 8. The CDR3 is made up of 14 amino acids. Per the germline V gene, CDR1 is ENHRY and CDR2 is SYGVKD. CDR3 sequence reads: CATSGQEISYEQYF. The CDR3 DNA follows: TGTGCCACCTCGGGACAGGAAATCTCCTACGAGCAGTACTTC.

In nucleotides, the CDR3 is TGTGCCAGCAGCTTATTTCCCTTCCCGAAGCCTAACTATGGCTACACCTTC. Translation gives CASSLFPFPKPNYGYTF. This chain connects TRBV11-1 to TRBJ1-2; D unclear. The CDR3 sequence is 17 residues long. Germline loops: CDR1 SGHAT, CDR2 FQDESV (reference sequence). The ends were cut back, 2 bases at V and 0 bases at J, with 16 bases in the middle. Complete variable domain (other parts from reference TRBV11-1 and TRBJ1-2): EAEVAQSPRYKITEKSQAVAFWCDPISGHATLYWYRQILGQGPELLVQFQDESVVDDSQLPKDRFSAERLKGVDSTLKIQPAELGDSAMYLCASSLFPFPKPNYGYTFGSGTRLTVV.

This chain connects TRBV7-9 to TRBJ2-7; a possible D gene is TRBD1 (6 bases). Trimming removed 4 bases from V and 0 bases from J, with 7 bases in between. The CDR3 has 13 residues. The V gene's germline CDR1 is SEHNR and CDR2 FQNEAQ (reference sequence). CDR3 DNA sequence: TGTGCCAGCAGCTCAGGGGACTCCTACGAGCAGTACGTC. This codes for CASSSGDSYEQYV.